The 13 T cell receptor beta chains below all came from one sample that was sequenced in a study of beta chain features in type 1 diabetes. Study-wide points: Across all four CD4+ subsets, people with type 1 diabetes showed modestly shorter TCRB CDR3s.

Their target antigens are unknown. Of the isolated RNA, all was reverse transcribed, and so the sequenced material was expressed TCRB transcripts. Data came from immunoSEQ multiplex PCR; TCRdb stores just in-frame clones and leaves some out. The data hold hundreds of thousands of clones, with over 12% observed a single time. Sequenced sample: naive CD4+ T cells from blood. These receptors came from a man in his late teens or twenties with type 1 diabetes.

This clone showed up just a few times. This sequence joins TRBV28 and TRBJ2-7, with D maybe TRBD1 (5 bases). Deletions cut 7 bases from V and 0 bases from J, with 13 bases between. The V gene's germline CDR1 is MDHEN and CDR2 SYDVKM. CDR3 length equals 14 residues. The CDR3 region is CASTNQGSSYEQYF. The CDR3 DNA reads as TGTGCCAGCACCAATCAGGGTAGCTCCTACGAGCAGTACTTC.

The rearrangement joins TRBV20-1 to TRBJ2-1; D remains unclear. Trimming cost V 4 bases and J 4 bases, with 5 bases left between them. This CDR3 has 11 residues. Germline V gene data show CDR1 as DFQATT and CDR2 as SNEGSKA (reference sequence). The CDR3 loop is CSANSYNEQFF. The DNA of the CDR3 is TGCAGTGCTAACAGTTACAATGAGCAGTTCTTC.

V is TRBV13 and J is TRBJ1-2, with D unresolved. The CDR3 sequence is 12 residues long. Trimming removed 7 bases from V and 0 bases from J, with 6 bases in between. The V gene's germline CDR1 is PRHDT and CDR2 FYEKMQ (reference sequence). CDR3 nucleotides: TGTGCCAGCATCACTGCTAACTATGGCTACACCTTC. It codes for CASITANYGYTF.

This rearrangement joins TRBV7-6 to TRBJ2-7, with a weak D call TRBD1 (5 bases). Looked up from germline, CDR1 is SGHVS and CDR2 is FNYEAQ. The germline V and J ends were trimmed by 1 base and 4 bases, with 14 bases remaining between them. CDR3 length: 15 residues. CDR3 bases: TGTGCCAGCAGCTTAGATTTGCAGGGTTGGTACGAGCAGTACTTC. Translation gives CASSLDLQGWYEQYF.

This chain joins TRBV28 and TRBJ2-5; TRBD2 might be the D (6 bases). The CDR3 length is 15 residues. The V gene lost 2 bases and the J gene lost 5 bases, with 15 bases spanning the gap. Germline V gene lookup returns CDR1 MDHEN and CDR2 SYDVKM. The CDR3 sequence is CASSLPAGRHETQYF. CDR3 nucleotide sequence: TGTGCCAGCAGTTTACCAGCGGGCCGTCACGAGACCCAGTACTTC.

This clone was seen only a few times. An end of the junction does not agree with germline; a read error may underlie this. The CDR3 here is CASSQERRYNEQFF. DNA for the CDR3: TGCGCCAGCAGCCAAGAAAGGAGGTACAATGAGCAGTTCTTC. The genes are TRBV5-4 and TRBJ2-1; perhaps TRBD2 as D (5 bases). The germline gives CDR1 SGHNT, CDR2 YYREEE (reference sequence). This CDR3 has 14 amino acids.

V gene TRBV27 combines with J gene TRBJ2-4; 10 bases line up with TRBD1. J gave up 9 bases and V 5 bases, and 13 bases lay outside the gene matches. Germline loops: CDR1 MNHEY, CDR2 SMNVEV (reference sequence). The CDR3 consists of 16 residues. The CDR3 region is CASSGAGTGVLGIQYF. CDR3 in DNA: TGTGCCAGCAGTGGTGCGGGGACAGGGGTCCTGGGCATTCAGTACTTC.

The rearrangement joins TRBV4-1 to TRBJ1-5; D unresolved. The V gene lost 1 base and the J gene lost 5 bases, with 9 bases spanning the gap. Germline V lookup: CDR1 MGHRA, CDR2 YSYEKL. The CDR3 length is 14 residues. The CDR3 protein is CASSQGSRDQPQHF. As DNA, the CDR3 is TGCGCCAGCAGCCAAGGGTCCCGGGATCAGCCCCAGCATTTT.

The V call is TRBV29-1, the J call TRBJ2-4; D possibly corresponds to TRBD2 (6 bases). V dropped 4 bases and J dropped 6 bases, with 13 bases sitting between them. The CDR3 consists of 13 residues. Germline V gene sequence: CDR1 SQVTM, CDR2 ANQGSEA. CDR3 sequence: CSVGPRGRNIQYF. The CDR3 DNA reads TGCAGCGTTGGACCTCGGGGGAGAAACATTCAGTACTTC. The full variable domain, in which reference TRBV29-1 and TRBJ2-4 provide the parts outside the CDR3, is SAVISQKPSRDICQRGTSLTIQCQVDSQVTMMFWYRQQPGQSLTLIATANQGSEATYESGFVIDKFPISRPNLTFSTLTVSNMSPEDSSIYLCSVGPRGRNIQYFGAGTRLSVL.

The V gene is TRBV7-9, the J gene TRBJ1-4, with D unresolved. Trimming shortened V by 4 bases and J by 11 bases, and 11 bases separated the two germline ends. Germline loops: CDR1 SEHNR, CDR2 FQNEAQ (reference sequence). CDR3 length: 12 amino acids. The CDR3 sequence is CASSYTYGKLFF. Written as DNA, the CDR3 is TGTGCCAGCAGCTACACCTACGGGAAACTGTTTTTT.

J is TRBJ1-1 and V is TRBV5-1; possible D gene TRBD1, 6 bases. V lost 4 bases to trimming and J lost 1 base, with 11 bases between them. The CDR3 sequence is 14 residues long. CDR1 and CDR2 (germline): SGHRS, YFSETQ. CDR3 in DNA: TGCGCCAGCAGCGGGCTGACAGGGAACACTGAAGCTTTCTTT. This gives the protein CASSGLTGNTEAFF.

The V call is TRBV11-2, the J call TRBJ1-1; 8 bases match TRBD1. V lost 5 bases to trimming and J lost 5 bases; unmatched junction nucleotides: 10. CDR3 length equals 15 residues. Germline lookup yields CDR1 SGHAT and CDR2 FQNNGV. CDR3 DNA: TGTGCCAGCAGCCCCCGACGGACAGGGTTAACTGAAGCTTTCTTT. Protein: CASSPRRTGLTEAFF. Together with reference TRBV11-2 and TRBJ1-1, the CDR3 gives the full variable domain: EAGVAQSPRYKIIEKRQSVAFWCNPISGHATLYWYQQILGQGPKLLIQFQNNGVVDDSQLPKDRFSAERLKGVDSTLKIQPAKLEDSAVYLCASSPRRTGLTEAFFGQGTRLTVV.

This chain joins TRBV11-2 and TRBJ2-7; D not resolved. The germline V gene has CDR1 SGHAT and CDR2 FQNNGV. The CDR3 spans 13 residues. The ends were cut back, 1 base at V and 4 bases at J, with 8 bases in the middle. For the CDR3, the DNA is TGTGCCAGCAGCTTAGGACTCCTTTACGAGCAGTACTTC. Protein product: CASSLGLLYEQYF.